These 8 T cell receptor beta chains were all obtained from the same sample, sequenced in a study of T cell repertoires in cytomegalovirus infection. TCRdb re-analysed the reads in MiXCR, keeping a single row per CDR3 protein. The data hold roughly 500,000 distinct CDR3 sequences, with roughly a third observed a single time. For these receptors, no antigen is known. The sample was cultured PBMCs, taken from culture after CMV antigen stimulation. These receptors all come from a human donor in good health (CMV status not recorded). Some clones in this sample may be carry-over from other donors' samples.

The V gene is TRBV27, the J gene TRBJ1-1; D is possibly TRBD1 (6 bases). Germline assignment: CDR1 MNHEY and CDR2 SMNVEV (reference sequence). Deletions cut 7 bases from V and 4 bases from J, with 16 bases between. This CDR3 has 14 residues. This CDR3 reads CASTEGGLGTEAFF. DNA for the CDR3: TGTGCCAGCACGGAGGGGGGTCTCGGCACTGAAGCTTTCTTT.

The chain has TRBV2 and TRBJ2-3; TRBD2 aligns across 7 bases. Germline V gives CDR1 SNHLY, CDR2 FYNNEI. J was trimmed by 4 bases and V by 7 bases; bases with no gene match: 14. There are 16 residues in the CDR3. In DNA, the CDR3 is TGTGCCAGCACCCGGACTAGGGTGAACGTCGCAGATACGCAGTATTTT. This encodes CASTRTRVNVADTQYF.

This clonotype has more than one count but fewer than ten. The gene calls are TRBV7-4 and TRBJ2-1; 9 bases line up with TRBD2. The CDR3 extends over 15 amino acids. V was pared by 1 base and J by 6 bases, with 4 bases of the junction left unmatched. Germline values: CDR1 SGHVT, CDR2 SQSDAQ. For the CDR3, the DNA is TGTGCCAGCAGCTTAGGGGCGGGAGGGTCCAATGAGCAGTTCTTC. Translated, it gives CASSLGAGGSNEQFF.

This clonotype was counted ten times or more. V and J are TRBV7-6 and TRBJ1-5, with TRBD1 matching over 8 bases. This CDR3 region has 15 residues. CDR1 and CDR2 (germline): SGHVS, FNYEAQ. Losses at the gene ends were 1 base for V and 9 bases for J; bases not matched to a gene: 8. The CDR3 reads CASSLGQGSGGPQHF. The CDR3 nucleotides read TGTGCCAGCAGCTTAGGACAGGGGAGCGGGGGGCCCCAGCATTTT.

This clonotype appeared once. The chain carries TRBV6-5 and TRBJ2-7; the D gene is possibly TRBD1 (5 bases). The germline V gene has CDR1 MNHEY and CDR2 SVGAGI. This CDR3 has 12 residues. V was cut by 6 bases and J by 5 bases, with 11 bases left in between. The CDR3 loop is CASRSQGDEQYF. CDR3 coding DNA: TGTGCCAGCAGGTCGCAAGGGGACGAGCAGTACTTC.

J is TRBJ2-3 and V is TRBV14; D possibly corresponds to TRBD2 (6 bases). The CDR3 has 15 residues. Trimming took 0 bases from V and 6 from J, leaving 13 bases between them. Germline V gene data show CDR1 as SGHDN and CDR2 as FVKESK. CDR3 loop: CASSQDPGLYDTQYF. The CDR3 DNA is TGTGCCAGCAGCCAAGACCCAGGACTATATGATACGCAGTATTTT. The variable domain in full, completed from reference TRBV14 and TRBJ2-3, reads EAGVTQFPSHSVIEKGQTVTLRCDPISGHDNLYWYRRVMGKEIKFLLHFVKESKQDESGMPNNRFLAERTGGTYSTLKVQPAELEDSGVYFCASSQDPGLYDTQYFGPGTRLTVL.

This CDR3 is CASRLGLGETGELFF. CDR3 DNA: TGTGCCAGCCGTTTAGGACTAGGGGAGACCGGGGAGCTGTTTTTT. This chain joins TRBV6-2 or TRBV6-3 and TRBJ2-2, with 7 bases lining up with TRBD2. The ends lost 8 bases at V and 5 bases at J; junction bases unmatched: 11. This CDR3 comprises 15 residues. Germline loops: CDR1 MNHEY, CDR2 SVGEGT.

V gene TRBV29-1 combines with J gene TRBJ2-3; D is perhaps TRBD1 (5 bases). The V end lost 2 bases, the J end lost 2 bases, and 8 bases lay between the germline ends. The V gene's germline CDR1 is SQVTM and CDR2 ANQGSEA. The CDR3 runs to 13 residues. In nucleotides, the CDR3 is TGCAGCGTTGAAACAGGTCACACAGATACGCAGTATTTT. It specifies CSVETGHTDTQYF.